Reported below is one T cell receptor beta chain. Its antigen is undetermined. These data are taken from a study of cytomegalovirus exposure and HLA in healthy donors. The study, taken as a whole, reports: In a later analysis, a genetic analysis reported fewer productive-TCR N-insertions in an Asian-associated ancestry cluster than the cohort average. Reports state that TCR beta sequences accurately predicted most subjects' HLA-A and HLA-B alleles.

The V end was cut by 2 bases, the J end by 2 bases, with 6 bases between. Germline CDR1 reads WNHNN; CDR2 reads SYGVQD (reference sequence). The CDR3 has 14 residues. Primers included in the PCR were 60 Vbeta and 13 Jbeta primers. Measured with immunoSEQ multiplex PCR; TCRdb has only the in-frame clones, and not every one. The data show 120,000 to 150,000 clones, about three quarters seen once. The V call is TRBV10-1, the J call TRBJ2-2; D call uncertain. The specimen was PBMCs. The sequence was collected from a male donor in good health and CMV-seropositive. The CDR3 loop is CASSELLNTGELFF. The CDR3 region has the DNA TGCGCCAGCAGTGAGCTCCTCAACACCGGGGAGCTGTTTTTT.